Following are 27 T cell receptor beta chains from one sample sequenced in a study of blood T cells in healthy people across ages. The authors ran a second PCR of roughly 7 to 11 cycles using a sample-barcoded 5' primer and a J-beta primer mix. TCRdb passed the 5' RACE reads through MiXCR, listing each CDR3 protein once. The sample yields 800,000 or so distinct CDR3 sequences, roughly 25% seen once. This sample was shared with a second study, whose subject was T cells of mothers and their children.

The sample was blood. The receptors stem from a boy between 5 and 17 years old in good health.

The rearrangement uses TRBV29-1 and TRBJ2-7; no clear D gene. The CDR3 length is 12 residues. V was cut by 4 bases and J by 4 bases, with 11 bases left in between. Germline CDR1 reads SQVTM; CDR2 reads ANQGSEA. The CDR3 DNA follows: TGCAGCGTTGGGTCTAGAGGATACGAGCAGTACTTC. This encodes CSVGSRGYEQYF.

This clonotype was observed a few times. The chain combines TRBV5-1 with TRBJ2-1; TRBD1 or TRBD2 may be the D gene (5 bases each). This CDR3 contains 16 residues. The germline V gene has CDR1 SGHRS and CDR2 YFSETQ. Trimming shortened V by 1 base and J by 8 bases, and 19 bases separated the two germline ends. CDR3: CASSLTPGTAGDEQFF. CDR3 DNA: TGCGCCAGCAGCTTGACCCCCGGGACCGCAGGAGATGAGCAGTTCTTC.

The chain combines TRBV3-1 with TRBJ2-7; either TRBD1 or TRBD2 may supply D (5 bases each). The length of the CDR3 is 15 residues. Per germline, CDR1 LGHDT and CDR2 YNNKEL (reference sequence). V was pared by 0 bases and J by 2 bases, with 11 bases between. DNA of the CDR3: TGTGCCAGCAGCCAAGAAGGGACGTATGCCTACGAGCAGTACTTC. The encoded protein is CASSQEGTYAYEQYF.

The chain carries TRBV7-3 and TRBJ2-2, with D possibly matching TRBD1 (5 bases). The germline V gene encodes CDR1 SGHTA and CDR2 FQGTGA. The CDR3 contains 14 residues. Trimming shortened V by 5 bases and J by 6 bases, and 13 bases separated the two germline ends. The CDR3 bases are TGTGCCAGCAGCCTTGACAGTAACGCCGGGGAGCTGTTTTTT. It encodes CASSLDSNAGELFF.

This clonotype was counted only a few times. The chain joins TRBV6-2 or TRBV6-3 to TRBJ1-3; D gene unclear. Germline CDR1 is MNHEY and CDR2 is SVGEGT. The V end lost 4 bases, the J end lost 1 base, and 11 bases lay between the germline ends. The CDR3 has 15 amino acids. This CDR3 reads CASSFQGSSGNTIYF. The CDR3 DNA sequence: TGTGCCAGCAGTTTCCAAGGGAGTTCTGGAAACACCATATATTTT.

The J gene is TRBJ2-7, the V gene TRBV9, with D unresolved. The CDR3 totals 15 residues. Looked up from germline, CDR1 is SGDLS and CDR2 is YYNGEE. The germline V and J ends were trimmed by 0 bases and 0 bases, with 10 bases remaining between them. The CDR3 is CASSVDGASSYEQYF. CDR3 bases: TGTGCCAGCAGCGTAGACGGAGCTTCCTCCTACGAGCAGTACTTC. The full variable domain, in which reference TRBV9 and TRBJ2-7 provide the parts outside the CDR3, is DSGVTQTPKHLITATGQRVTLRCSPRSGDLSVYWYQQSLDQGLQFLIQYYNGEERAKGNILERFSAQQFPDLHSELNLSSLELGDSALYFCASSVDGASSYEQYFGPGTRLTVT.

This clonotype came up a few times. One end of the junction fails to match germline, which may point to a read error. The chain is built from TRBV9 and TRBJ2-3; D possibly uses TRBD1 or TRBD2 (5 bases each). Germline CDR1 reads SGDLS; CDR2 reads YYNGEE. The length of the CDR3 is 14 residues. CDR3 nucleotide sequence: TGTGCCAACAGCGTAGTGGGGGACACAGATACGCAGTATTTT. Amino acids: CANSVVGDTDTQYF.

This clonotype showed up just a few times. The gene calls are TRBV11-2 and TRBJ1-4; 8 bases match TRBD1. This CDR3 is built from 15 residues. CDR1 is SGHAT, CDR2 FQNNGV, per germline. V lost 5 bases to trimming and J lost 7 bases; unmatched junction nucleotides: 9. This chain's CDR3 is CASSPGQGWGEKLFF. Here the CDR3 DNA reads TGTGCCAGCAGCCCCGGACAGGGTTGGGGTGAAAAACTGTTTTTT.

This clonotype was seen a few times. The chain combines TRBV15 with TRBJ2-7; the D is unclear. Germline CDR1 LNHNV, CDR2 YYDKDF (reference sequence). V was trimmed by 0 bases and J by 4 bases, leaving 10 bases between them. The CDR3 has 14 amino acids. CDR3 DNA sequence: TGTGCCACCAGCAGAGATAACGGGTGGTACGAGCAGTACTTC. Its protein is CATSRDNGWYEQYF.

This clonotype showed up just a few times. The rearrangement joins TRBV28 to TRBJ2-6, with D tentatively TRBD1 (7 bases). V lost 6 bases to trimming and J lost 3 bases, with 9 bases between them. This CDR3 spans 14 amino acids. Germline V gene lookup returns CDR1 MDHEN and CDR2 SYDVKM. The CDR3 DNA reads as TGTGCCAGCAGGCAGGGGGGTGGGGCCAACGTCCTGACTTTC. Protein sequence: CASRQGGGANVLTF.

This clonotype was counted only a few times. The chain couples TRBV11-2 to TRBJ2-5; 10 bases are a match to TRBD1. This CDR3 is built from 15 residues. V dropped 3 bases and J dropped 1; count of bases not matched to a gene: 2. Germline V lookup: CDR1 SGHAT, CDR2 FQNNGV. The CDR3 DNA reads TGTGCCAGCAGCTTCCGGGACAGGGGCCAAGAGACCCAGTACTTC. Residues: CASSFRDRGQETQYF.

This clonotype was recorded a few times. The V call is TRBV15, the J call TRBJ1-5, with 9 bases aligning to TRBD1. V was pared by 0 bases and J by 5 bases, with 5 bases of the junction left unmatched. Germline lookup yields CDR1 LNHNV and CDR2 YYDKDF (reference sequence). This CDR3 comprises 16 residues. The DNA of the CDR3 is TGTGCCACCAGCAGAGATCTCACAGGGGGCCATCAGCCCCAGCATTTT. Its protein is CATSRDLTGGHQPQHF.

J is TRBJ2-7 and V is TRBV21-1; TRBD1, the table's D call, was not compared with the DNA. TRBV21-1 is deemed a pseudogene. The CDR3 runs to 15 residues. The CDR3 reads CASSKEETGGPEQYF. DNA for the CDR3: TGTGCCAGCAGCAAAGAGGAGACAGGGGGACCCGAGCAGTACTTC.

Details on this clonotype: A much larger clone differs by one base, so this may be a read error. The J gene is TRBJ2-5, the V gene TRBV29-1, with D maybe TRBD1 (5 bases). CDR1 and CDR2 (germline): SQVTM, ANQGSEA. This CDR3 comprises 13 residues. The CDR3, as DNA: TGCAGCGTTGTGGGGCGGCACCAAGAGACCCAGCACTTC. Residues: CSVVGRHQETQHF.

This rearrangement joins TRBV9 to TRBJ2-7; a weak D match, TRBD1 (6 bases). V lost 0 bases to trimming and J lost 6 bases, with 10 bases between them. This CDR3 has 13 residues. Germline loops: CDR1 SGDLS, CDR2 YYNGEE. The CDR3: CASSVVGASEQYF. The CDR3 bases are TGTGCCAGCAGCGTAGTGGGGGCAAGCGAGCAGTACTTC.

This sequence joins TRBV7-3 and TRBJ2-1, with 9 bases fitting TRBD1. Losses at the gene ends were 0 bases for V and 7 bases for J; bases not matched to a gene: 4. Looked up from germline, CDR1 is SGHTA and CDR2 is FQGTGA. The CDR3 runs 15 residues. As DNA, the CDR3 is TGTGCCAGCAGCTTAACGGGACAGGGATGGAATGAGCAGTTCTTC. Its protein product is CASSLTGQGWNEQFF.

There are a few counts of this clonotype. The V call is TRBV5-1, the J call TRBJ2-2, with D unclear. V was trimmed by 0 bases and J by 3 bases, leaving 6 bases between them. Germline loops: CDR1 SGHRS, CDR2 YFSETQ. The length of the CDR3 is 14 residues. The chain's CDR3 is CASSLEQYTGELFF. Written as DNA, the CDR3 is TGCGCCAGCAGCTTGGAACAGTACACCGGGGAGCTGTTTTTT.

The V call is TRBV12-3 or TRBV12-4, the J call TRBJ1-2; possible D gene TRBD1, 5 bases. V lost 4 bases and J lost 2, with 14 bases in between. The CDR3 covers 15 residues. CDR3 region: CASSSPGRLNYGYTF. The CDR3, as DNA: TGTGCCAGCAGTTCGCCGGGACGGTTAAACTATGGCTACACCTTC.

The chain uses TRBV12-3 or TRBV12-4 and TRBJ2-7, with D tentatively TRBD2 (7 bases). Trimming stripped 8 bases from V and 1 base from J, with 15 bases between. The CDR3 is 14 residues long. CDR3 coding DNA: TGTGCCAGCCTAAGGGGGGGGCTTTCCTACGAGCAGTACTTC. Translated: CASLRGGLSYEQYF.

This clonotype has a count of ten or more. The J gene is TRBJ2-1, the V gene TRBV29-1; TRBD2 agrees at 9 bases. V lost 6 bases and J lost 8; bases outside the gene matches: 17. The CDR3 contains 16 residues. The germline gives CDR1 SQVTM, CDR2 ANQGSEA. The CDR3 sequence is CSVLTGLAPTGDEQFF. As DNA, the CDR3 is TGCAGCGTCCTTACCGGACTAGCGCCTACAGGGGATGAGCAGTTCTTC.

The chain couples TRBV9 to TRBJ1-2, with TRBD1 as a possible D gene (5 bases). Germline V gene data show CDR1 as SGDLS and CDR2 as YYNGEE. The CDR3 consists of 13 residues. V was pared by 4 bases and J by 7 bases, with 14 bases between. The CDR3 region has the DNA TGTGCCAGCAGCACCGATGGGGGATCTGGCTACACCTTC. It translates to CASSTDGGSGYTF.

This clonotype was recorded at least ten times. This chain links TRBV6-5 with TRBJ2-1; 11 nucleotides agree with TRBD1. This CDR3 is built from 15 residues. The trim removed 6 bases at V and 1 base at J, leaving 2 bases unmatched. CDR1 MNHEY and CDR2 SVGAGI come from the germline V gene. The CDR3 loop reads CASSRDRGSYNEQFF. CDR3 coding DNA: TGTGCCAGCAGCAGGGACAGGGGGTCCTACAATGAGCAGTTCTTC.

The chain recombines TRBV7-2 with TRBJ2-1; D call uncertain. Germline CDR1 is SGHTA and CDR2 is FQGNSA. The ends were cut back, 3 bases at V and 6 bases at J, with 6 bases in the middle. The CDR3 covers 12 residues. The CDR3 DNA follows: TGTGCCAGCAGCTTCTACTTCAATGAGCAGTTCTTC. It encodes CASSFYFNEQFF. Drawing the rest from reference TRBV7-2 and TRBJ2-1, the complete variable domain is GAGVSQSPSNKVTEKGKDVELRCDPISGHTALYWYRQSLGQGLEFLIYFQGNSAPDKSGLPSDRFSAERTGGSVSTLTIQRTQQEDSAVYLCASSFYFNEQFFGPGTRLTVL.

The sample holds a few counts of this clonotype. The V call is TRBV9, the J call TRBJ2-5; D gene unclear. Germline V gene lookup returns CDR1 SGDLS and CDR2 YYNGEE. The V and J ends lost 4 bases and 5 bases respectively, with 18 bases between them. The CDR3 extends over 15 amino acids. The CDR3 here is CASSPAARAWETQYF. For the CDR3, the DNA is TGTGCCAGCAGCCCGGCGGCTCGGGCATGGGAGACCCAGTACTTC.

The V gene is TRBV12-3 or TRBV12-4, the J gene TRBJ2-3, with D perhaps matching TRBD1 or TRBD2 (6 bases each). V was pared by 0 bases and J by 3 bases, with 13 bases between. The length of the CDR3 is 16 residues. CDR3 sequence: CASSLAGAGSTDTQYF. As DNA, the CDR3 is TGTGCCAGCAGTTTAGCGGGGGCGGGATCGACAGATACGCAGTATTTT.

V usage is TRBV4-1 and J usage is TRBJ2-1, with D hard to call. Germline CDR1 is MGHRA and CDR2 is YSYEKL. Between the trimmed V and J ends, which lost 4 bases and 0 bases, there was a span of 10 bases. The CDR3 has 15 residues. In DNA, the CDR3 is TGCGCCAGCAGCCTGCTAGTGGCCTCCTACAATGAGCAGTTCTTC. It codes for CASSLLVASYNEQFF.

This clonotype turned up a few times. V and J are TRBV4-2 and TRBJ2-1, with no clear D. Per the germline V gene, CDR1 is LGHNA and CDR2 is YNFKEQ. The CDR3 is made up of 14 amino acids. Trimming took off 0 bases at V and 9 bases at J, with 12 bases between the two ends. The CDR3 here is CASSQDVTRSEQFF. Here the CDR3 DNA reads TGTGCCAGCAGCCAAGATGTAACTCGCTCTGAGCAGTTCTTC.